The 14 T cell receptor beta chains in this list originate from one sample, sequenced in a study of T cell responses to AZD1222 COVID-19 vaccine. The data were produced by immunoSEQ multiplex PCR, yet TCRdb's version contains in-frame clones alone and is incomplete. The table lists about 100,000 clones, about 87% of them singletons. The starting material was peripheral blood, obtained on day 0 of AZD1222 vaccination. The receptors originated from an adult in good health.

The chain carries TRBV15 and TRBJ1-1; D is ambiguous. V lost 0 bases and J lost 10, with 12 bases in between. The CDR3 has 13 amino acids. Germline V gene data show CDR1 as LNHNV and CDR2 as YYDKDF (reference sequence). The CDR3 loop is CATSRDMRRGAFF. As DNA, the CDR3 is TGTGCCACCAGCAGAGATATGCGGCGCGGAGCTTTCTTT.

This chain connects TRBV7-6 to TRBJ2-1; D unresolved. V dropped 2 bases and J dropped 5 bases, with 7 bases sitting between them. The CDR3 covers 13 residues. Germline V lookup: CDR1 SGHVS, CDR2 FNYEAQ. The CDR3 sequence: CASSLNKDNEQFF. As DNA, the CDR3 is TGTGCCAGCAGCTTAAATAAAGACAATGAGCAGTTCTTC. The whole variable domain, remainder taken from reference TRBV7-6 and TRBJ2-1, is GAGVSQSPRYKVTKRGQDVALRCDPISGHVSLYWYRQALGQGPEFLTYFNYEAQQDKSGLPNDRFSAERPEGSISTLTIQRTEQRDSAMYRCASSLNKDNEQFFGPGTRLTVL.

This rearrangement joins TRBV15 to TRBJ1-2; 7 bases align to TRBD1. The J segment lost 4 bases and the V segment lost 0 bases, leaving 2 bases of the junction unmatched. The CDR3 consists of 14 residues. Germline V lookup: CDR1 LNHNV, CDR2 YYDKDF (reference sequence). The chain's CDR3 is CATSRDNRGYGYTF. The CDR3 DNA follows: TGTGCCACCAGCAGAGATAACAGGGGCTATGGCTACACCTTC. Complete variable domain (other parts from reference TRBV15 and TRBJ1-2): DAMVIQNPRYQVTQFGKPVTLSCSQTLNHNVMYWYQQKSSQAPKLLFHYYDKDFNNEADTPDNFQSRRPNTSFCFLDIRSPGLGDTAMYLCATSRDNRGYGYTFGSGTRLTVV.

This chain links TRBV18 with TRBJ2-2; tentatively, D is TRBD2 (5 bases). CDR1 and CDR2 from the germline V gene are KGHSH and LQKENI. V lost 4 bases and J lost 3, with 9 bases in between. The CDR3 has 14 amino acids. For the CDR3, the DNA is TGTGCCAGCTCACAAGTTAGCGACACCGGGGAGCTGTTTTTT. Protein product: CASSQVSDTGELFF. Variable domain in full (rest from reference TRBV18 and TRBJ2-2): NAGVMQNPRHLVRRRGQEARLRCSPMKGHSHVYWYRQLPEEGLKFMVYLQKENIIDESGMPKERFSAEFPKEGPSILRIQQVVRGDSAAYFCASSQVSDTGELFFGEGSRLTVL.

V and J are TRBV6-5 and TRBJ1-2, with D possibly matching TRBD1 (5 bases). The CDR3 has 14 residues. The V gene's germline CDR1 is MNHEY and CDR2 SVGAGI. V shed 2 bases and J shed 5 bases, with 12 bases lying between them. The CDR3 is CASSYDRGRYGYTF. The CDR3 DNA reads TGTGCCAGCAGTTACGATCGGGGGAGGTATGGCTACACCTTC.

The rearrangement joins TRBV27 to TRBJ2-1, with TRBD2 matching over 9 bases. The V and J ends lost 5 bases and 4 bases, in that order; junction bases with no gene match: 3. Germline CDR1 and CDR2: MNHEY and SMNVEV (reference sequence). This CDR3 comprises 14 residues. The CDR3 region is CASSGTSQYNEQFF. CDR3 bases: TGTGCCAGCAGTGGGACTAGCCAATACAATGAGCAGTTCTTC.

This chain uses TRBV9 with TRBJ1-2, with 9 bases that match TRBD1. Trimming took 0 bases from V and 2 from J; bases not matched to a gene: 5. The CDR3 loop spans 16 amino acids. CDR1 SGDLS and CDR2 YYNGEE come from the germline V gene. CDR3 sequence (DNA): TGTGCCAGCAGCGTAGCCGGGACAGGGATGAACTATGGCTACACCTTC. Residues: CASSVAGTGMNYGYTF.

The chain employs TRBV7-9 and TRBJ1-1; TRBD1 matches at 9 bases. The V segment lost 7 bases and the J segment 0 bases; nucleotides outside the gene matches: 6. This CDR3 region has 15 residues. The germline CDR1 and CDR2 sequences are SEHNR and FQNEAQ (reference sequence). CDR3 DNA: TGTGCCAGCAAGGCGCGGGACAGGGTGAACACTGAAGCTTTCTTT. Translation: CASKARDRVNTEAFF.

The CDR3 protein is CASTLGTAINYGYTF. The CDR3 DNA sequence: TGTGCCAGCACCTTGGGGACAGCGATTAACTATGGCTACACCTTC. The chain is built from TRBV6-6 and TRBJ1-2, with 7 positions matching TRBD1. Germline CDR1 MNHNY, CDR2 SVGAGI (reference sequence). There are 15 residues in the CDR3. Germline trimming cut 7 bases from V and 1 base from J; bases unmatched to any gene: 9.

This chain connects TRBV7-6 to TRBJ2-7; D possibly matches TRBD1 or TRBD2 (5 bases each). The CDR3 is 18 residues long. Trimming removed 1 base at V and 0 bases at J, with 19 bases between. Per the germline V gene, CDR1 is SGHVS and CDR2 is FNYEAQ. The CDR3 reads CASSLVVGTDTFSYEQYF. The DNA of the CDR3 is TGTGCCAGCAGCTTAGTAGTCGGGACGGACACTTTCTCCTACGAGCAGTACTTC.

The chain uses TRBV7-9 and TRBJ2-7; D remains ambiguous. The V gene lost 1 base and the J gene lost 1 base, with 11 bases spanning the gap. CDR1 is SEHNR, CDR2 FQNEAQ, per germline (reference sequence). The length of the CDR3 is 15 residues. The CDR3 bases are TGTGCCAGCAGCTTAGGGCGACTCCGGTCCTACGAGCAGTACTTC. Translated, it gives CASSLGRLRSYEQYF.

About this clone itself: The identical CDR3 is also encoded by other nucleotide sequences in the sample. The J gene is TRBJ2-2, the V gene TRBV6-5; D call uncertain. The CDR3 runs to 12 residues. Germline assignment: CDR1 MNHEY and CDR2 SVGAGI. The V end was cut by 2 bases, the J end by 4 bases, with 2 bases between. CDR3 DNA sequence: TGTGCCAGCAGTTACACCACCGGGGAGCTGTTTTTT. Its protein is CASSYTTGELFF.

V usage is TRBV27 and J usage is TRBJ1-2; no reliable D call. The CDR3 runs 16 residues. V was shortened by 5 bases and J by 2 bases, with 18 bases between the two germline ends. The germline V gene encodes CDR1 MNHEY and CDR2 SMNVEV (reference sequence). The chain's CDR3 is CASSPRGSAMNYGYTF. CDR3 nucleotide sequence: TGTGCCAGCAGTCCCCGGGGTTCTGCGATGAACTATGGCTACACCTTC.

This clone appeared a single time. V and J are TRBV7-2 and TRBJ2-4, with D hard to call. CDR3 length: 12 residues. The V and J ends lost 5 bases and 9 bases respectively, with 11 bases between them. Germline values: CDR1 SGHTA, CDR2 FQGNSA. The CDR3, as DNA: TGTGCCAGCAGCCCCCTAGGCGCCATTCAGTACTTC. Translation gives CASSPLGAIQYF.